The next 13 T cell receptor beta chains were all read from a single sample in a study of technical replicates of blood from several donors. Using immunoSEQ multiplex PCR, the repertoire was profiled, and TCRdb retains in-frame clones only, with some absent. Of 78,000 or so clones listed, around nine tenths are singletons. Sequencing input: T cells isolated from PBMCs. All receptors derive from a human donor in good health.

This rearrangement joins TRBV6-1 to TRBJ2-7, with TRBD2 matching over 16 bases. Losses at the gene ends were 6 bases for V and 7 bases for J; bases not matched to a gene: 6. In germline, CDR1 is MNHNS, CDR2 SASEGT. The CDR3 runs to 15 residues. CDR3 nucleotides: TGTGCCAGCAGCGGGACTAGCGGGAGGGATCGGGAGCAGTACTTC. It codes for CASSGTSGRDREQYF.

The chain uses TRBV30 and TRBJ2-7; 8 bases are a match to TRBD1. V lost 4 bases and J lost 8; bases outside the gene matches: 13. The germline V gene encodes CDR1 GTSNPN and CDR2 SVGIG (reference sequence). The CDR3 length is 14 residues. The CDR3 is CAWMTTGAASQQYF. The CDR3, as DNA: TGTGCCTGGATGACGACAGGGGCGGCATCCCAGCAGTACTTC.

On this clone: This sample also contains other DNA sequences that code for the same CDR3. The J gene is TRBJ1-1, the V gene TRBV19; D perhaps matches TRBD1 (5 bases). The germline CDR1 and CDR2 sequences are LNHDA and SQIVND (reference sequence). CDR3 length: 13 residues. The germline V and J ends were trimmed by 1 base and 5 bases, with 8 bases remaining between them. DNA for the CDR3: TGTGCCAGTAGTATAGGTAGGGGTACTGAAGCTTTCTTT. As protein: CASSIGRGTEAFF.

V and J are TRBV27 and TRBJ2-1; 10 nucleotides agree with TRBD2. CDR3 length: 16 residues. The J segment lost 4 bases and the V segment lost 1 base, leaving 4 bases of the junction unmatched. Germline CDR1 is MNHEY and CDR2 is SMNVEV (reference sequence). The CDR3 region has the DNA TGTGCCAGCAGTTTATTACTAGCGGGGCTGTACAATGAGCAGTTCTTC. It encodes CASSLLLAGLYNEQFF.

This chain links TRBV10-3 with TRBJ2-3, with TRBD2 matching over 8 bases. Germline CDR1 and CDR2: ENHRY and SYGVKD. The length of the CDR3 is 14 residues. The V gene end was trimmed by 11 bases and the J gene end by 5 bases; junction bases not matched to a gene: 12. The CDR3 nucleotides read TGTGCCGCCCGAGGGGCAGCGGGAGTAGATACGCAGTATTTT. Translation gives CAARGAAGVDTQYF.

This sequence joins TRBV2 and TRBJ2-3, with 9 bases fitting TRBD1. From germline, CDR1 is SNHLY and CDR2 FYNNEI. V trimming: 3 bases; J trimming: 6 bases; junction bases outside the gene matches: 7. This CDR3 spans 15 amino acids. Written as DNA, the CDR3 is TGTGCCAGCAGTGATCCCGGGACAGGGCCCGATACGCAGTATTTT. It specifies CASSDPGTGPDTQYF. The full variable domain, completed using reference TRBV2 and TRBJ2-3, is EPEVTQTPSHQVTQMGQEVILRCVPISNHLYFYWYRQILGQKVEFLVSFYNNEISEKSEIFDDQFSVERPDGSNFTLKIRSTKLEDSAMYFCASSDPGTGPDTQYFGPGTRLTVL.

The CDR3 DNA sequence: TGTGCCTGGAACCCGGGGGACGGCTACACCTTC. It translates to CAWNPGDGYTF. The chain combines TRBV30 with TRBJ1-2, with D possibly being TRBD1 (5 bases). Trimming shortened V by 4 bases and J by 8 bases, and 11 bases separated the two germline ends. The germline V gene encodes CDR1 GTSNPN and CDR2 SVGIG (reference sequence). The CDR3 has 11 residues.

The gene calls are TRBV28 and TRBJ2-7; 9 nucleotides line up with TRBD2. J was trimmed by 0 bases and V by 4 bases; bases with no gene match: 7. The CDR3 is 16 residues long. The germline gives CDR1 MDHEN, CDR2 SYDVKM. The CDR3 is CASSSLGSGSSYEQYF. The CDR3 DNA is TGTGCCAGCAGTTCCCTGGGTAGCGGGAGCTCCTACGAGCAGTACTTC.

The CDR3 spells CASSPQGQSNEKLFF. CDR3 sequence (DNA): TGTGCCAGCAGCCCCCAGGGACAGTCTAATGAAAAACTGTTTTTT. The chain is built from TRBV7-9 and TRBJ1-4, with 7 bases aligning to TRBD1. V lost 5 bases, J lost 3 bases, and 6 bases stayed unmatched. The CDR3 runs to 15 residues. Per germline, CDR1 SEHNR and CDR2 FQNEAQ (reference sequence).

The chain carries TRBV9 and TRBJ2-7; TRBD1 matches 7 bases. Germline values: CDR1 SGDLS, CDR2 YYNGEE. The CDR3 runs 13 residues. V gave up 4 bases and J gave up 3 bases; unmatched junction bases: 4. CDR3 loop: CASSPGQIYEQYF. The CDR3, as DNA: TGTGCCAGCAGCCCGGGACAGATCTACGAGCAGTACTTC.

V gene TRBV30 combines with J gene TRBJ2-7, with 11 bases matching TRBD2. J lost 4 bases, V lost 5 bases, and 4 bases had no gene match. Germline V lookup: CDR1 GTSNPN, CDR2 SVGIG (reference sequence). This CDR3 contains 13 residues. The CDR3, as DNA: TGTGCCTGGGTGGGACTAGCGGAGTACGAGCAGTACTTC. Protein product: CAWVGLAEYEQYF.

This chain joins TRBV5-1 and TRBJ1-2; 7 positions match TRBD1. The V gene's germline CDR1 is SGHRS and CDR2 YFSETQ. Trimming took 0 bases from V and 8 from J; bases not matched to a gene: 10. The CDR3 length is 15 residues. The CDR3 reads CASSLAEGAVGGYTF. In nucleotides, the CDR3 is TGCGCCAGCAGCTTGGCCGAGGGGGCGGTTGGCGGCTACACCTTC.

This chain connects TRBV7-8 to TRBJ2-2, with D unclear. This CDR3 is 11 amino acids long. V was trimmed by 5 bases and J by 5 bases, leaving 3 bases between them. Germline V CDR1 and CDR2: SGHVS, FQNEAQ. The CDR3: CASSPTGELFF. DNA for the CDR3: TGTGCCAGCAGCCCTACCGGGGAGCTGTTTTTT.